The 32 T cell receptor beta chains below come from one sample, sequenced in a study of shared clonotypes between healthy human individuals. Sequencing was performed with immunoSEQ multiplex PCR; in TCRdb, only in-frame clones are kept and a portion is missing. The sample includes about 2.4 million clones, roughly 93% seen only once; the top ten take about 0.34%. Source material: naive CD4+ T cells from PBMCs. The subset is: CD45RA+ positively selected. These TCRs come from a man between 18 and 35 years old in good health. Some clones in this sample may be carry-over from other donors' samples.

The chain employs TRBV6-6 and TRBJ2-1, with TRBD2 identical over 12 bases. Per the germline V gene, CDR1 is MNHNY and CDR2 is SVGAGI (reference sequence). The CDR3 covers 16 residues. The J segment lost 12 bases and the V segment lost 2 bases, leaving 11 bases of the junction unmatched. CDR3 residues: CASSYALTSGRFGQFF. The CDR3 nucleotides read TGTGCCAGCAGTTACGCGTTAACTAGCGGGAGGTTTGGGCAGTTCTTC.

J is TRBJ2-6 and V is TRBV28; 7 positions match TRBD1. The CDR3 is 16 residues long. V was pared by 6 bases and J by 3 bases, with 8 bases of the junction left unmatched. Germline V gene data show CDR1 as MDHEN and CDR2 as SYDVKM. Written as DNA, the CDR3 is TGTGCCAGCAGCACGACAGGGCTAGGTGGGGCCAACGTCCTGACTTTC. The encoded protein is CASSTTGLGGANVLTF.

This chain uses TRBV5-6 with TRBJ2-5; possibly TRBD2 for D (6 bases). Looked up from germline, CDR1 is SGHDT and CDR2 is YYEEEE. Trimming removed 2 bases at V and 5 bases at J, with 13 bases between. This CDR3 contains 14 residues. The DNA for the CDR3 is TGTGCCAGCAGCTTTAGCGGCGTCCGGGAGACCCAGTACTTC. Protein product: CASSFSGVRETQYF.

The chain employs TRBV5-8 and TRBJ2-7; either TRBD1 or TRBD2 may fit D (5 bases each). V was shortened by 5 bases and J by 3 bases, with 15 bases between the two germline ends. Germline V gives CDR1 SGHTS, CDR2 YDEGEE. CDR3 length equals 14 residues. In nucleotides, the CDR3 is TGTGCCAGCAGGATAACGGGACGGAACTACGAGCAGTACTTC. Amino acids: CASRITGRNYEQYF.

J is TRBJ2-7 and V is TRBV5-8; 10 bases align to TRBD1. The CDR3 loop spans 15 amino acids. Unmatched junction bases numbered 10, after V lost 7 bases and J lost 3 bases. CDR1 and CDR2 (germline): SGHTS, YDEGEE. The CDR3 coding sequence is TGTGCCAGCGCAACCGGGACAGGGGCGTTCTACGAGCAGTACTTC. This codes for CASATGTGAFYEQYF.

The V gene is TRBV5-1, the J gene TRBJ2-3; possibly TRBD2 for D (6 bases). Trimming took off 5 bases at V and 6 bases at J, with 19 bases between the two ends. The length of the CDR3 is 15 residues. CDR1 is SGHRS and CDR2 is YFSETQ in the germline V gene. In DNA form, the CDR3 reads TGCGCCAGCAGGACTCTAGGAGGTCGGGGGGATACGCAGTATTTT. Amino acids: CASRTLGGRGDTQYF.

This clone was recorded only once. This CDR3 reads CASNGPLLARAVGYTF. CDR3 bases: TGTGCCAGTAACGGCCCTTTATTGGCCAGGGCGGTCGGCTACACCTTC. This chain connects TRBV19 to TRBJ1-2, with a weak D call TRBD1 (5 bases). V was clipped by 7 bases and J by 8 bases, with 26 bases between them. Germline V gene data show CDR1 as LNHDA and CDR2 as SQIVND (reference sequence). This CDR3 has 16 amino acids.

The V call is TRBV4-3, the J call TRBJ2-3, with 12 bases identical to TRBD2. Trimming took 0 bases from V and 0 from J; bases not matched to a gene: 10. CDR3 size: 20 residues. Looked up from germline, CDR1 is LGHNA and CDR2 is YSLEER. This CDR3 reads CASSQDLAGGPSGSTDTQYF. As DNA, the CDR3 is TGCGCCAGCAGCCAAGATCTAGCGGGAGGGCCCTCGGGCAGCACAGATACGCAGTATTTT.

Remarks on this clone: Additional DNA sequences in this sample encode the identical CDR3. The genes are TRBV27 and TRBJ2-3; 12 bases map to TRBD2. There are 17 residues in the CDR3. V lost 4 bases and J lost 2; bases outside the gene matches: 7. The germline CDR1 and CDR2 sequences are MNHEY and SMNVEV (reference sequence). The DNA for the CDR3 is TGTGCCAGCAGTTCGCCTCGACTAGCGGGAGTCACAGATACGCAGTATTTT. Translation gives CASSSPRLAGVTDTQYF.

The rearrangement joins TRBV2 to TRBJ2-1; D call uncertain. V was clipped by 6 bases and J by 9 bases, with 15 bases between them. CDR1 and CDR2 from the germline V gene are SNHLY and FYNNEI. The CDR3 spans 13 residues. CDR3 sequence: CASRYGALGEQFF. The CDR3 DNA sequence: TGTGCCAGCAGGTATGGAGCCCTCGGTGAGCAGTTCTTC.

This chain uses TRBV10-2 with TRBJ2-2, with TRBD1 matching 7 bases. The CDR3 loop spans 14 amino acids. Germline V gives CDR1 WSHSY, CDR2 SAAADI. Unmatched junction bases numbered 4, after V lost 3 bases and J lost 6 bases. DNA of the CDR3: TGCGCCAGCAGTGACCGACAGGGCGCCGGGGAGCTGTTTTTT. Translated, it gives CASSDRQGAGELFF.

The J gene is TRBJ1-5, the V gene TRBV4-2, with TRBD1 as a possible D gene (5 bases). Trimming cost V 1 base and J 0 bases, with 10 bases left between them. This CDR3 region has 16 residues. Germline loops: CDR1 LGHNA, CDR2 YNFKEQ. The CDR3 loop is CASSQATAYSNQPQHF. Written as DNA, the CDR3 is TGTGCCAGCAGCCAAGCGACAGCCTATAGCAATCAGCCCCAGCATTTT.

In its sample, this clone was seen once. The chain has TRBV11-2 and TRBJ2-7; 9 positions match TRBD1. This CDR3 has 18 residues. CDR1 and CDR2 (germline): SGHAT, FQNNGV. With 6 bases clipped from V and 2 bases from J, the junction kept 17 bases outside the gene matches. The DNA of the CDR3 is TGTGCCAGCAGGAGACCGGGACAGGGAGGCCCGGGGACCTACGAGCAGTACTTC. Translating gives CASRRPGQGGPGTYEQYF.

The rearrangement uses TRBV5-4 and TRBJ2-6, with D possibly matching TRBD1 (5 bases). Germline values: CDR1 SGHNT, CDR2 YYREEE (reference sequence). Trimming left V 0 bases short and J 1 base short, with 14 bases between. The CDR3 contains 18 residues. Here the CDR3 DNA reads TGTGCCAGCAGCTTGGCCCAGGGCGTCTATTCTGGGGCCAACGTCCTGACTTTC. Translation gives CASSLAQGVYSGANVLTF.

This clone has a single count. The gene calls are TRBV28 and TRBJ2-3; D uncertain. The germline CDR1 and CDR2 sequences are MDHEN and SYDVKM. The V end was cut by 5 bases, the J end by 10 bases, with 13 bases between. The CDR3 length is 12 residues. The chain's CDR3 is CASSLRLPPQYF. The CDR3 bases are TGTGCCAGCAGTCTCCGGCTTCCCCCGCAGTATTTT.

The chain has TRBV5-1 and TRBJ2-1; either TRBD1 or TRBD2 may fit D (6 bases each). V shed 5 bases and J shed 7 bases, with 16 bases lying between them. Germline assignment: CDR1 SGHRS and CDR2 YFSETQ. This CDR3 is built from 14 residues. In nucleotides, the CDR3 is TGCGCCAGCAGAATTTCTTTAGGGGGGAATGAGCAGTTCTTC. This sequence encodes CASRISLGGNEQFF.

The chain links TRBV19 to TRBJ2-1; D might be TRBD2 (6 bases). The CDR3 runs to 16 residues. Germline-derived CDR1 and CDR2 are LNHDA and SQIVND (reference sequence). Trimming took 1 base from V and 2 from J, leaving 12 bases between them. The CDR3 spells CASSIGPSEPYNEQFF. The CDR3 coding sequence is TGTGCCAGTAGTATAGGCCCTAGCGAGCCCTACAATGAGCAGTTCTTC.

The V gene is TRBV6-1, the J gene TRBJ2-1; no definite D call. Germline values: CDR1 MNHNS, CDR2 SASEGT. Between the trimmed V and J ends, which lost 5 bases and 7 bases, there was a span of 18 bases. This CDR3 is built from 15 residues. CDR3 loop: CASSSHITERNEQFF. CDR3 sequence (DNA): TGTGCCAGCAGTTCCCATATTACCGAAAGAAATGAGCAGTTCTTC.

The genes are TRBV19 and TRBJ1-5; TRBD1 agrees at 9 bases. This CDR3 region has 15 residues. Germline CDR1 is LNHDA and CDR2 is SQIVND (reference sequence). J lost 5 bases, V lost 5 bases, and 7 bases had no gene match. As DNA, the CDR3 is TGTGCCAGTAGTCCGTGGGACAGGGAGGATCAGCCCCAGCATTTT. This gives the protein CASSPWDREDQPQHF.

The V and J genes are TRBV7-8 and TRBJ2-3; TRBD2 matches at 7 bases. Germline V gives CDR1 SGHVS, CDR2 FQNEAQ. The V segment lost 5 bases and the J segment 1 base; nucleotides outside the gene matches: 6. The CDR3 length is 15 residues. The CDR3 bases are TGTGCCAGCAGCCCCTGGGCGGGAGGCACAGATACGCAGTATTTT. Amino acids: CASSPWAGGTDTQYF. The whole variable domain, remainder taken from reference TRBV7-8 and TRBJ2-3, is GAGVSQSPRYKVAKRGQDVALRCDPISGHVSLFWYQQALGQGPEFLTYFQNEAQLDKSGLPSDRFFAERPEGSVSTLKIQRTQQEDSAVYLCASSPWAGGTDTQYFGPGTRLTVL.

The chain links TRBV19 to TRBJ2-3; D is unclear. Germline assignment: CDR1 LNHDA and CDR2 SQIVND (reference sequence). The CDR3 consists of 13 residues. Trimming left V 7 bases short and J 6 bases short, with 14 bases between. The CDR3 region has the DNA TGTGCCAGTATGAACGGAGTGATCGATACGCAGTATTTT. It codes for CASMNGVIDTQYF.

The chain employs TRBV7-8 and TRBJ2-2, with 9 bases lining up with TRBD2. CDR3 length equals 15 residues. Germline-derived CDR1 and CDR2 are SGHVS and FQNEAQ. V shed 9 bases and J 0 bases; nucleotides not matched to a gene: 5. The CDR3 protein is CASSGSSPNTGELFF. CDR3 DNA: TGTGCCAGTAGCGGGAGTTCCCCGAACACCGGGGAGCTGTTTTTT. Together with reference TRBV7-8 and TRBJ2-2, the CDR3 gives the full variable domain: GAGVSQSPRYKVAKRGQDVALRCDPISGHVSLFWYQQALGQGPEFLTYFQNEAQLDKSGLPSDRFFAERPEGSVSTLKIQRTQQEDSAVYLCASSGSSPNTGELFFGEGSRLTVL.

The chain links TRBV28 to TRBJ2-6; D is ambiguous. V lost 3 bases to trimming and J lost 1 base, with 10 bases between them. This CDR3 spans 16 amino acids. Germline V CDR1 and CDR2: MDHEN, SYDVKM. DNA of the CDR3: TGTGCCAGCAGTTTCGGTGTATGGTCTGGGGCCAACGTCCTGACTTTC. It encodes CASSFGVWSGANVLTF.

This chain links TRBV5-4 with TRBJ2-1, with D perhaps matching TRBD1 or TRBD2 (6 bases each). CDR1 is SGHNT, CDR2 YYREEE, per germline (reference sequence). Trimming stripped 5 bases from V and 0 bases from J, with 15 bases between. CDR3 length: 16 amino acids. The CDR3 nucleotides are TGTGCCAGCAGGGCGGGACACGTTAGCTCCTACAATGAGCAGTTCTTC. It specifies CASRAGHVSSYNEQFF.

The genes are TRBV7-2 and TRBJ2-3, with 8 bases fitting TRBD2. The trim removed 7 bases at V and 10 bases at J, leaving 13 bases unmatched. The germline V gene encodes CDR1 SGHTA and CDR2 FQGNSA. The CDR3 totals 14 residues. The CDR3 nucleotides are TGTGCCAGCAAGGCCGGAAGCGGGGGTAGCTCGCAGTATTTT. The encoded protein is CASKAGSGGSSQYF.

The gene calls are TRBV7-3 and TRBJ1-2, with TRBD1 identical over 7 bases. CDR1 and CDR2 (germline): SGHTA, FQGTGA. There are 16 residues in the CDR3. V dropped 1 base and J dropped 3; count of bases not matched to a gene: 8. This CDR3 reads CASSLNSPGTDYGYTF. The CDR3 region has the DNA TGTGCCAGCAGCTTAAACAGCCCGGGGACAGACTATGGCTACACCTTC. Supplemented by reference TRBV7-3 and TRBJ1-2, the full variable domain reads GAGVSQTPSNKVTEKGKYVELRCDPISGHTALYWYRQSLGQGPEFLIYFQGTGAADDSGLPNDRFFAVRPEGSVSTLKIQRTERGDSAVYLCASSLNSPGTDYGYTFGSGTRLTVV.

CDR3 loop: CASSLRRSASGSFSLGETQYF. CDR3 bases: TGCGCCAGCAGCTTGAGGCGTTCGGCTAGCGGGAGTTTTTCCTTGGGGGAGACCCAGTACTTC. The chain joins TRBV5-1 to TRBJ2-5, with TRBD2 matching 10 bases. The CDR3 is 21 amino acids. CDR1 is SGHRS and CDR2 is YFSETQ in the germline V gene. The J segment lost 5 bases and the V segment lost 1 base, leaving 23 bases of the junction unmatched.

The CDR3, as DNA: TGTGCCAGCAGTCGACCCCCTGGGGAAAAACTGTTTTTT. Its translation is CASSRPPGEKLFF. The V call is TRBV6-6, the J call TRBJ1-4; no clear D gene. The V gene's germline CDR1 is MNHNY and CDR2 SVGAGI (reference sequence). Deletions cut 5 bases from V and 8 bases from J, with 12 bases between. CDR3 size: 13 residues.

Worth noting for this clone: Within the sample, other DNA sequences also encode this same CDR3. The chain uses TRBV29-1 and TRBJ2-4; possible D gene TRBD1, 5 bases. This CDR3 has 13 residues. The germline CDR1 and CDR2 sequences are SQVTM and ANQGSEA. The V end was cut by 7 bases, the J end by 3 bases, with 13 bases between. This CDR3 is CSADTGVKNIQYF. In DNA, the CDR3 is TGCAGCGCCGACACAGGAGTCAAAAACATTCAGTACTTC.

This clone appeared a single time. This sample includes further DNA sequences coding for the same CDR3. The chain combines TRBV6-5 with TRBJ2-7; 11 nucleotides align to TRBD1. The V gene's germline CDR1 is MNHEY and CDR2 SVGAGI. J was trimmed by 2 bases and V by 2 bases; bases with no gene match: 2. The CDR3 length is 15 residues. Written as DNA, the CDR3 is TGTGCCAGCAGTTACCGGGACAGGGGGACCTACGAGCAGTACTTC. The encoded protein is CASSYRDRGTYEQYF.

This rearrangement joins TRBV28 to TRBJ1-3, with 7 bases lining up with TRBD1. Losses at the gene ends were 5 bases for V and 3 bases for J; bases not matched to a gene: 10. Germline lookup yields CDR1 MDHEN and CDR2 SYDVKM. CDR3 length: 16 amino acids. CDR3 coding DNA: TGTGCCAGCAGTAGAACAGGGGCCAAACATGGAAACACCATATATTTT. Protein product: CASSRTGAKHGNTIYF.

V gene TRBV27 combines with J gene TRBJ1-2; D is perhaps TRBD1 (6 bases). The V gene lost 0 bases and the J gene lost 8 bases, with 16 bases spanning the gap. The CDR3 runs to 15 residues. The germline gives CDR1 MNHEY, CDR2 SMNVEV (reference sequence). The CDR3 nucleotides are TGTGCCAGCAGTTTATCAACCGGGACACTGGCCGGCTACACCTTC. This gives the protein CASSLSTGTLAGYTF.